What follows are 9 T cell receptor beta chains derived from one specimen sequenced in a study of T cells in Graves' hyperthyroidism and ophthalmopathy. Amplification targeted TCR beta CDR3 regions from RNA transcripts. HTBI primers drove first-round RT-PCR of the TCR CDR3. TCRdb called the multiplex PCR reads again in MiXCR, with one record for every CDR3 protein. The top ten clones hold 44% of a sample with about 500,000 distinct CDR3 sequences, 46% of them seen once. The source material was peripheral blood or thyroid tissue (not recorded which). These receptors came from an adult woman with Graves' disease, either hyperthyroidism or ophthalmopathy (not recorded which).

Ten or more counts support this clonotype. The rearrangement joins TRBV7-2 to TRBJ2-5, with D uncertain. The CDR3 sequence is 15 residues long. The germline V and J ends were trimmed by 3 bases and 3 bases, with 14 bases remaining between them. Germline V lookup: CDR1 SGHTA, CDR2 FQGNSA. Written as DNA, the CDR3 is TGTGCCAGCAGCTTGGGAAGATTGAGAGAAGAGACCCAGTACTTC. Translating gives CASSLGRLREETQYF.

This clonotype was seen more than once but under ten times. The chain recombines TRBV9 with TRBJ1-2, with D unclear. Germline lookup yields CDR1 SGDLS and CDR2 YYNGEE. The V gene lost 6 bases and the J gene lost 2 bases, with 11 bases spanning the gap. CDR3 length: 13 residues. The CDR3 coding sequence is TGTGCCAGCATTGAGGCGAAGAACTATGGCTACACCTTC. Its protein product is CASIEAKNYGYTF.

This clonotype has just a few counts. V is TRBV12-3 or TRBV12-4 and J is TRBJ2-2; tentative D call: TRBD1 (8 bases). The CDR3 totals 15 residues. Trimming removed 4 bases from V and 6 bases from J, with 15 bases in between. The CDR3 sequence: CASSWTGREAGELFF. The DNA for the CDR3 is TGTGCCAGCAGTTGGACAGGGAGGGAGGCCGGGGAGCTGTTTTTT.

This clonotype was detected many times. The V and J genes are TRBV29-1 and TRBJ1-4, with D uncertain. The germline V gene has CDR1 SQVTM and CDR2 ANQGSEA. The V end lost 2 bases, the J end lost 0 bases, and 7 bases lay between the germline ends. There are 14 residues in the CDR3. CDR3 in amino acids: CSVELSSTNEKLFF. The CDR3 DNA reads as TGCAGCGTTGAATTAAGCTCAACTAATGAAAAACTGTTTTTT.

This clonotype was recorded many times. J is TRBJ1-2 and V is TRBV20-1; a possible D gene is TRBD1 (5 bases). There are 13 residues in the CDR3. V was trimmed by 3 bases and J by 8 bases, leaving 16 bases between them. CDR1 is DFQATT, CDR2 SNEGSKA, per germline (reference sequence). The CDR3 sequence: CSARFGGEWGYTF. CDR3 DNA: TGCAGTGCTAGGTTTGGGGGGGAATGGGGCTACACCTTC.

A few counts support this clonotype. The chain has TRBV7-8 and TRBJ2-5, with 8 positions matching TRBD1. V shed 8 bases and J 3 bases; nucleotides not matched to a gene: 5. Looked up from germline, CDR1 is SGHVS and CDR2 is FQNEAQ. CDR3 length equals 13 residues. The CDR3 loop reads CASGPTGEETQYF. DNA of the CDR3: TGTGCCAGCGGACCGACAGGGGAAGAGACCCAGTACTTC.

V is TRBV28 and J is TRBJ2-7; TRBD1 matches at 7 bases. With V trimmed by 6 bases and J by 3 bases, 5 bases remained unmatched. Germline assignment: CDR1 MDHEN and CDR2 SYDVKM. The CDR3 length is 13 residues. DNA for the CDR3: TGTGCCAGCAGCGAGCCAGGGGGCTACGAGCAGTACTTC. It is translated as CASSEPGGYEQYF.

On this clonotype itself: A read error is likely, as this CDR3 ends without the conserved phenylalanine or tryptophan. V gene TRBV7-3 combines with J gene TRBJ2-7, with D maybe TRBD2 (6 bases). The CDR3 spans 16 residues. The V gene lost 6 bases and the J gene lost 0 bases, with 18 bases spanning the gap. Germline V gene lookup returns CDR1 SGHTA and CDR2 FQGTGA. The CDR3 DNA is TGTGCCAGCAGTTACTCGGGGCTAGCGAACTCCTACGAGCAGTACCTC. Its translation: CASSYSGLANSYEQYL.

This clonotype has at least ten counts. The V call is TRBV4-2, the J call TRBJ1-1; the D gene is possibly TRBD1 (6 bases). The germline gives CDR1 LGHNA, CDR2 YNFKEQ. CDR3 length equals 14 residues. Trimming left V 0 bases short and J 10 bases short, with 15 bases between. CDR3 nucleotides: TGTGCCAGCAGCCAAGAGACAGGCCGATTGCGAGCTTTCTTT. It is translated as CASSQETGRLRAFF.